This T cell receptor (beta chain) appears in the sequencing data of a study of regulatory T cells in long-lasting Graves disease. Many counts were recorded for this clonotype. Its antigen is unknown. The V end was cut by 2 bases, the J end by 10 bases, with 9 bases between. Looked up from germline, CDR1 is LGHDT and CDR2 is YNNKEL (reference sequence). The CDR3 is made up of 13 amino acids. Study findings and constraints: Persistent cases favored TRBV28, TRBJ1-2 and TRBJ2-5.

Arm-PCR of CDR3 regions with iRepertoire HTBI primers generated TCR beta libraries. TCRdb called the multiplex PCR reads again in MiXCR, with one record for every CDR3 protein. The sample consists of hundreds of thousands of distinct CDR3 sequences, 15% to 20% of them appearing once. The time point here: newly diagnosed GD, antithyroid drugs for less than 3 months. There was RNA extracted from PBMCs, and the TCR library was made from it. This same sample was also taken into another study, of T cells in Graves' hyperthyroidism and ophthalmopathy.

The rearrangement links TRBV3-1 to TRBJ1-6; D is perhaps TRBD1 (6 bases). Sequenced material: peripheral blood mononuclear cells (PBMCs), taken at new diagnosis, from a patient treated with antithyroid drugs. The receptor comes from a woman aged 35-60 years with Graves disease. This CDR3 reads CASSQLQGSPLHF. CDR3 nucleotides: TGTGCCAGCAGCCAATTACAGGGATCACCCCTCCACTTT.